This TCR beta chain was sequenced in a study of cytomegalovirus exposure and HLA in healthy donors. V was shortened by 2 bases and J by 4 bases, with 9 bases between the two germline ends. CDR3 length equals 14 residues. The germline V gene encodes CDR1 KGHSH and CDR2 LQKENI. This PCR relied on a set of 60 Vbeta primers and 13 Jbeta primers. Generated by immunoSEQ multiplex PCR, the TCRdb table keeps only in-frame clones and is missing some. The sample has 90,000 to 100,000 clones, roughly three quarters seen once; the top ten hold around 20%. This TCR derives from a woman aged 60-75 years in good health and CMV-seropositive. Source material: PBMCs. J is TRBJ1-5 and V is TRBV18, with TRBD1 as a possible D gene (6 bases). For the CDR3, the DNA is TGTGCCAGCTCACCAAATAGGGGGAATCAGCCCCAGCATTTT. Translating it yields CASSPNRGNQPQHF.